This T cell receptor (beta chain) was observed in a study of regulatory T cells in long-lasting Graves disease. This clonotype was recorded many times. Combining iRepertoire HTBI primers with Arm-PCR of CDR3 regions, the authors built TCR beta libraries. TCRdb re-analysed the multiplex PCR reads in MiXCR, keeping a single row per CDR3 protein. The sample has a few hundred thousand distinct CDR3 sequences; approximately 25% are singletons. Time point described: persistent/refractory GD, antithyroid drugs over 5 years with positive TRAb. Preparation of the TCR library used RNA extracted from PBMCs. The sequence was collected from a middle-aged woman with Graves disease. Sequenced material: peripheral blood mononuclear cells (PBMCs), taken when the disease was refractory, from a patient treated with antithyroid drugs.

As DNA, the CDR3 is TGTGCCAGCAGCTTAGAGGAAGGGGCTGAAGCTTTCTTT. Encoded protein: CASSLEEGAEAFF. The chain employs TRBV11-3 and TRBJ1-1; TRBD1 might be the D (5 bases). V was trimmed by 0 bases and J by 6 bases, leaving 8 bases between them. Germline assignment: CDR1 SGHNT and CDR2 YENEEA. There are 13 residues in the CDR3.